This paragraph covers one T cell receptor (beta chain) sequence. The data belong to a study of blood T cell repertoires in COVID-19. Study summary: The United States, Italy and Spain provided the acute and convalescent COVID-19 samples. Sources were T cells, B-cell-depleted T cells, or PBMCs; the material itself was cDNA or gDNA.

As processed by the authors: For nucleated cells, counts were estimated from reference gene primer amplification. Generated by immunoSEQ multiplex PCR, the TCRdb table keeps only in-frame clones and is missing some. That table supplies the V and J calls and clone size; D and trimming were determined from the DNA. The sample holds approximately 380,000 clones; just over 90% are singletons and the top ten take 0.8% to 0.9%. CDR3 length: 15 amino acids. The germline V gene has CDR1 SGHVS and CDR2 FNYEAQ. Losses at the gene ends were 4 bases for V and 0 bases for J; bases not matched to a gene: 3. Each exposed participant met a COVID-19 case in the 2 weeks preceding study entry.

The chain couples TRBV7-6 to TRBJ2-1, with TRBD1 identical over 7 bases. Sequencing was done on a sample of PBMCs or T cells enriched from blood (not recorded which). This receptor was obtained from a woman in her forties who had been exposed to COVID-19. CDR3 sequence reads: CASSSRGSSYNEQFF. The CDR3 DNA follows: TGTGCCAGCAGCTCCAGGGGGAGCTCCTACAATGAGCAGTTCTTC. The whole variable domain, remainder taken from reference TRBV7-6 and TRBJ2-1, is GAGVSQSPRYKVTKRGQDVALRCDPISGHVSLYWYRQALGQGPEFLTYFNYEAQQDKSGLPNDRFSAERPEGSISTLTIQRTEQRDSAMYRCASSSRGSSYNEQFFGPGTRLTVL.